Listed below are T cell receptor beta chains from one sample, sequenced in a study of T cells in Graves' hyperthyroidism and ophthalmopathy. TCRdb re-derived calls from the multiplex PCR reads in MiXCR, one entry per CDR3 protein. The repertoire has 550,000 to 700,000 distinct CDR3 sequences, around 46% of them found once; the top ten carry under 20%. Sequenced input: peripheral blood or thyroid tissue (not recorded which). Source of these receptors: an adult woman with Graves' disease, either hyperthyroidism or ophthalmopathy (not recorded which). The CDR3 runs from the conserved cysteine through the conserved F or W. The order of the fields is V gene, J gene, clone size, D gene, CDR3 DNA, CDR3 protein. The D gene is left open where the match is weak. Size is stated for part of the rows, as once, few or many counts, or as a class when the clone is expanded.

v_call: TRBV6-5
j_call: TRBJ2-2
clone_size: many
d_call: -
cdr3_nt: TGTGCCGCGGCCCGGGCCGGGGAGCTGTTTTTT
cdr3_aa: CAAARAGELFF

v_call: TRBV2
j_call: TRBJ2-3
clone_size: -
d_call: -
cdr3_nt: TGTGCCAGCAGTGACGGGAACACAGATACGCAGTATTTT
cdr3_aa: CASSDGNTDTQYF

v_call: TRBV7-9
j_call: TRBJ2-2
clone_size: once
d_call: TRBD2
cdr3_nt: TGTGCCAGCTCAAGGAGTCCGGGGGGGAACACCGGGGAGCTGTTTTTT
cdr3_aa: CASSRSPGGNTGELFF

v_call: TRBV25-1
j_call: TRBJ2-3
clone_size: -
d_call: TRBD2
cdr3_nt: TGTGCCATCAGGCCGGGACTAGCGGGAGGGCCTTCGAGCACAGATACGCAGTATTTT
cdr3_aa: CAIRPGLAGGPSSTDTQYF

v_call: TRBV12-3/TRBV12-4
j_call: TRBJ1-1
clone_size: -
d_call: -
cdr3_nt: TGTGCCAGCAGTTTAACCGGGGGCGACAGAGCTTTCTTT
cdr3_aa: CASSLTGGDRAFF

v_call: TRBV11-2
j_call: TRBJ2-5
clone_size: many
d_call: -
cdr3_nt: TGTGCCAGCAGCCCTTCTGGGCTGGTTCAAGAGACCCAGTACTTC
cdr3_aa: CASSPSGLVQETQYF

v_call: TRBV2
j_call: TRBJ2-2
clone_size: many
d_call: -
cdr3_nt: TGTGCCAGCAGTGCCCCTAGGGACACTTACACCGGGGAGCTGTTTTTT
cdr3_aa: CASSAPRDTYTGELFF

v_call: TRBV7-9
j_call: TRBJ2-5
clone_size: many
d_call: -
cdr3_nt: TGTGCCAGCAGCTGGGACCTACAAGAGACCCAGTACTTC
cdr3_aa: CASSWDLQETQYF

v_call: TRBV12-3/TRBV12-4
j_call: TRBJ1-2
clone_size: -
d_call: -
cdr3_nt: TGTGCCAGCAGTTTAGGGCCGGCCGGGCGAAACTATGGCTACACCTTC
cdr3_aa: CASSLGPAGRNYGYTF

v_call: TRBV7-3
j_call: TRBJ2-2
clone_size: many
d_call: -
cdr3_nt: TGTGCCAGCAGCTTCAGTGCCGGGACCGATAACACCGGGGAGCTGTTTTTT
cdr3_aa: CASSFSAGTDNTGELFF

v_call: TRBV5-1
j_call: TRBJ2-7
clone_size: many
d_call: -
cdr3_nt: TGCGCCAGCAGCTTGGGGGGGGTCCCACTCTACGAGCAGTACTTC
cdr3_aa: CASSLGGVPLYEQYF

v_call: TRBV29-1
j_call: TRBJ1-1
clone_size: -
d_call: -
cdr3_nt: TGCAGCGTTGAACGGGGAGAGGGCACTGAAGCTTTCTTT
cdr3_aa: CSVERGEGTEAFF

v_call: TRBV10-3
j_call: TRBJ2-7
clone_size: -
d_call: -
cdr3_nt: TGTGCCAGCAGTTACTCGAAGGCTTTGGCAGGGAAGTTCTACGAGCAGTACTTC
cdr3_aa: CASSYSKALAGKFYEQYF

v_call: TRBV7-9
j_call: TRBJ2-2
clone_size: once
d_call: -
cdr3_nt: TGTGCCAGCAGGAATACGGGACAGCGGGCTGGGGAGCTGTTTTTT
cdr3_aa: CASRNTGQRAGELFF

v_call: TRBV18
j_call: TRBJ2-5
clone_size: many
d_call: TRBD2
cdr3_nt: TGTGCCAGCTCACCCGGACTAGCGGGAGTCGCAGAGACCCAGTACTTC
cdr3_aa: CASSPGLAGVAETQYF

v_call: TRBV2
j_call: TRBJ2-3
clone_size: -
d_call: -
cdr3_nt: TGTGCCAGCAGTGATCGTGGGGGTGGAGATACGCAGTATTTT
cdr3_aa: CASSDRGGGDTQYF

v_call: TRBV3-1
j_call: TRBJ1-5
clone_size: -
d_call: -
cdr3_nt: TGTGCCAGCAGCGATATTCATCAGCCCCAGCATTTT
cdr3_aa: CASSDIHQPQHF

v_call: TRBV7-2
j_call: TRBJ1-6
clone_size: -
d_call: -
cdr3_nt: TGTGCCAGCAGCTTACGGAACGCTCCGAACAGTGGTTCACCCCTCCACTTT
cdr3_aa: CASSLRNAPNSGSPLHF

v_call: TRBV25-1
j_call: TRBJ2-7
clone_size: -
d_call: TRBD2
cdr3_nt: TGTGCCAGCAGTGCCTTATTCACCACGGCGGGAGGGAGTATAGGTGAGCAGTACTTC
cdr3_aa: CASSALFTTAGGSIGEQYF

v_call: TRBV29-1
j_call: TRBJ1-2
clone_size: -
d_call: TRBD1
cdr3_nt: TGCAGCTCACAAAGGGGGCAGGGAGGTGGCTACACCTTC
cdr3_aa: CSSQRGQGGGYTF

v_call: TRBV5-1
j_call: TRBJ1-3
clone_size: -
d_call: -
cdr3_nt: TGCGCCAGCGGCTTAGGAGGGGAATTACCCGCCTTT
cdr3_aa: CASGLGGELPAF

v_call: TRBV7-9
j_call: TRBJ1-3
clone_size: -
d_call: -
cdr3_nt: TGTGCCAGCAGCTTAGGGCAGACCCTCTCTGGAAACACCACATATTTT
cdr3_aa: CASSLGQTLSGNTTYF

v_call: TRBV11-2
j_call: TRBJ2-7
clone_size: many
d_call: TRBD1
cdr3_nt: TGTGCCAGCAGCCAGGGACAGATTTCCTACGAGCAGTACTTC
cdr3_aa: CASSQGQISYEQYF

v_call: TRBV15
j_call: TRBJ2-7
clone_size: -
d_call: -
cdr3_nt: TGTGCCACCAGCAGAGATCCGCCCTGGATAGGGGGGAGCTCCTACGAGCAGTACTTC
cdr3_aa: CATSRDPPWIGGSSYEQYF

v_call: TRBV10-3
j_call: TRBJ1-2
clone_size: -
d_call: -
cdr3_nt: TGTGCCATCAGTGAACAACAGGGTCGTAGCGGCTACACCTTC
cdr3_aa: CAISEQQGRSGYTF

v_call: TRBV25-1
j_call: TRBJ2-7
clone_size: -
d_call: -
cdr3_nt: TGTGCCAGCAGTACCACCGCAGGGGGGTCCTACGAGCAGTACTTC
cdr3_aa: CASSTTAGGSYEQYF

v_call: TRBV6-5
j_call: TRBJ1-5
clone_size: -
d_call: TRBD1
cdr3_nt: TGTGCCAGCAGTTCCCCGACAGGGAATAGCAATCAGCCCCAGCATTTT
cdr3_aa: CASSSPTGNSNQPQHF